This T cell receptor beta chain appears in the sequencing data of a study of T cells in narcolepsy. Study-level background: Enrolled donors included narcolepsy type 1 or type 2 patients and healthy controls.

Assay used: immunoSEQ multiplex PCR; TCRdb lists only in-frame clones, some missing. The table has about 30,000 clones, 79% seen once. In the case of this clone: The antigen remains unidentified.

Germline assignment: CDR1 LGHNA and CDR2 YNFKEQ. With V trimmed by 2 bases and J by 0 bases, 9 bases remained unmatched. This CDR3 is 17 amino acids long. Study results and limitations: Same-patient CSF and blood CD4+ T cell clonotypes included HCRT-specific and TRIB2-specific autoreactive ones.

This sequence joins TRBV4-2 and TRBJ1-2; 7 bases are shared with TRBD1. The TCR originated in a human donor with narcolepsy. The sequenced material came from CD45RA- memory CD4+ T cells from PBMCs. The DNA for the CDR3 is TGTGCCAGCAGCCAATGGGCAGGGGGGGAAGCTAACTATGGCTACACCTTC. Its protein product is CASSQWAGGEANYGYTF.